Sequencing of this T cell receptor (beta chain) was carried out in a study of T cells after yellow fever vaccination. Overall study context: With SMART-Seq v4 Ultra Low Input, the fractions containing low cell numbers were prepared.

The CDR3 has 12 residues. Germline CDR1 and CDR2: KGHDR and SFDVKD. V dropped 7 bases and J dropped 2 bases, with 6 bases sitting between them. A single record per CDR3 protein comes from TCRdb applying MiXCR to the 5' RACE reads. The data contain about 170,000 distinct CDR3 sequences, about 11% of them singletons. The TCR originated in a man aged 18-30 years who received the YFV17D yellow fever vaccine. V usage is TRBV24-1 and J usage is TRBJ2-3; D uncertain. Source: CD8+ T cells sorted from PBMCs, taken 15 days after the yellow fever booster vaccination. CDR3 region: CATSGFTDTQYF. CDR3 DNA sequence: TGTGCCACCAGCGGGTTCACAGATACGCAGTATTTT.